What follows are 5 T cell receptor beta chains derived from one specimen sequenced in a study of early T cells in non-severe SARS-CoV-2 infection. TCRdb independently ran MiXCR on the 5' RACE reads; one entry per CDR3 protein. Seen here are about 44,000 distinct CDR3 sequences, approximately 6% observed once, and the top ten hold around 12%. Material: whole blood. Receptor source: an adult who was a healthcare worker with PCR-confirmed SARS-CoV-2 infection or an uninfected control (not recorded which).

The rearrangement uses TRBV28 and TRBJ1-5; perhaps TRBD1 as D (5 bases). This CDR3 contains 15 residues. Germline values: CDR1 MDHEN, CDR2 SYDVKM. Trimming took off 8 bases at V and 0 bases at J, with 14 bases between the two ends. As DNA, the CDR3 is TGTGCCAGCTCGGAGCTGGGGGGTAGCAATCAGCCCCAGCATTTT. This sequence encodes CASSELGGSNQPQHF.

This clonotype was detected only a few times. V gene TRBV7-9 combines with J gene TRBJ1-5; TRBD1 agrees at 8 bases. V shed 5 bases, J shed 0 bases, and the junction held 6 bases outside the gene matches. Germline values: CDR1 SEHNR, CDR2 FQNEAQ (reference sequence). The CDR3 length is 16 residues. The CDR3 here is CASSQGQDYSNQPQHF. CDR3 bases: TGTGCCAGCAGCCAGGGACAGGACTATAGCAATCAGCCCCAGCATTTT.

In its sample, this clonotype was seen many times. This chain links TRBV28 with TRBJ1-1; weak D call: TRBD1 (5 bases). The CDR3 has 12 amino acids. V was trimmed by 10 bases and J by 4 bases, leaving 13 bases between them. Looked up from germline, CDR1 is MDHEN and CDR2 is SYDVKM. CDR3 residues: CATTSTATEAFF. CDR3 coding DNA: TGTGCCACTACGTCGACAGCCACTGAAGCTTTCTTT. The full variable domain, in which reference TRBV28 and TRBJ1-1 provide the parts outside the CDR3, is DVKVTQSSRYLVKRTGEKVFLECVQDMDHENMFWYRQDPGLGLRLIYFSYDVKMKEKGDIPEGYSVSREKKERFSLILESASTNQTSMYLCATTSTATEAFFGQGTRLTVV.

The chain carries TRBV7-9 and TRBJ2-5; no reliable D call. CDR1 SEHNR and CDR2 FQNEAQ come from the germline V gene (reference sequence). CDR3 size: 14 residues. V was trimmed by 3 bases and J by 2 bases, leaving 10 bases between them. CDR3 nucleotide sequence: TGTGCCAGCAGCTTTCCCACATCGCAAGAGACCCAGTACTTC. Its protein is CASSFPTSQETQYF.

In its sample, this clonotype was seen many times. The chain carries TRBV5-1 and TRBJ2-1; 8 nucleotides agree with TRBD2. The J segment lost 3 bases and the V segment lost 2 bases, leaving 4 bases of the junction unmatched. Germline CDR1 is SGHRS and CDR2 is YFSETQ. The CDR3 loop spans 15 amino acids. The CDR3, as DNA: TGCGCCAGCAGCTTCTCAGCGGGGGACTACAATGAGCAGTTCTTC. This sequence encodes CASSFSAGDYNEQFF.